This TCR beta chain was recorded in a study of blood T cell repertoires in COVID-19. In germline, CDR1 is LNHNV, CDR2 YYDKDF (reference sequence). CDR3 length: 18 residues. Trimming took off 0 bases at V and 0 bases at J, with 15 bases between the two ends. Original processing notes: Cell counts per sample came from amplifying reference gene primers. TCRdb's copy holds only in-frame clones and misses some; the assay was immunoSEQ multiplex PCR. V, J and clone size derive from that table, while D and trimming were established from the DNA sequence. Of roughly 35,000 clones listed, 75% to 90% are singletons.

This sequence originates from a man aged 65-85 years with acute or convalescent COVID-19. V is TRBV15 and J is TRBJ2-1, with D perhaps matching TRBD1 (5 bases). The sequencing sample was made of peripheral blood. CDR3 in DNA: TGTGCCACCAGCAGAGATCGCTGGGGCTCCAGCTCCTACAATGAGCAGTTCTTC. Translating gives CATSRDRWGSSSYNEQFF.